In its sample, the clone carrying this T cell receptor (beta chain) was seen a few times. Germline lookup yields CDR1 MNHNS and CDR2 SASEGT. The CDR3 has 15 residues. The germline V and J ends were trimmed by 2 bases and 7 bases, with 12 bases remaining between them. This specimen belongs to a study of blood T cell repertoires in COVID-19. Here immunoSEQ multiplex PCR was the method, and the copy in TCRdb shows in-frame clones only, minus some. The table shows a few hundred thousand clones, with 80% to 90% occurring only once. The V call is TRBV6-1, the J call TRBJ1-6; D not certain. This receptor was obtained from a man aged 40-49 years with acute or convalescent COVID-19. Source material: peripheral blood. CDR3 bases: TGTGCCAGCAGTGAACCCCCAGGCAAAAATTCACCCCTCCACTTT. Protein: CASSEPPGKNSPLHF.